The 24 T cell receptor beta chains listed next were all sequenced from one sample in a study of blood T cell repertoires in COVID-19. Some clones are missing from TCRdb's copy, which holds only in-frame ones; the method was immunoSEQ multiplex PCR. The table records approximately 80,000 clones, more than 70% of them present only once. Sequences were obtained from peripheral blood. Every receptor here comes from an older man with active or convalescent COVID-19.

The chain combines TRBV6-5 with TRBJ2-2, with D maybe TRBD1 (6 bases). The ends were cut back, 2 bases at V and 4 bases at J, with 14 bases in the middle. CDR1 MNHEY and CDR2 SVGAGI come from the germline V gene. The CDR3 is 16 residues long. CDR3 nucleotides: TGTGCCAGCAGTTACACGACGGGACACCGCACCGGGGAGCTGTTTTTT. As protein: CASSYTTGHRTGELFF.

V gene TRBV30 combines with J gene TRBJ2-7; maybe TRBD2 (5 bases). The CDR3 is 14 amino acids. Trimming removed 2 bases at V and 0 bases at J, with 11 bases between. Germline assignment: CDR1 GTSNPN and CDR2 SVGIG (reference sequence). CDR3 nucleotide sequence: TGTGCCTGGAGTTATGGGAGCGGCTCCTACGAGCAGTACTTC. Protein sequence: CAWSYGSGSYEQYF.

This chain connects TRBV5-5 to TRBJ1-1; 7 nucleotides match TRBD1. This CDR3 is 12 amino acids long. Germline CDR1 and CDR2: SGHKS and YYEKEE (reference sequence). Losses at the gene ends were 0 bases for V and 8 bases for J; bases not matched to a gene: 1. The CDR3 region has the DNA TGTGCCAGCAGCTTGGCGGACAGGGAAGCTTTCTTT. Amino acids: CASSLADREAFF.

CDR3 DNA: TGTGCCACCCAGCGGACGGGGGGCTGGGTTAACACCGGGGAGCTGTTTTTT. Its protein product is CATQRTGGWVNTGELFF. The chain couples TRBV10-3 to TRBJ2-2, with TRBD2 as a possible D gene (7 bases). The CDR3 is 17 amino acids. The germline V and J ends were trimmed by 10 bases and 2 bases, with 23 bases remaining between them. The V gene's germline CDR1 is ENHRY and CDR2 SYGVKD.

The rearrangement uses TRBV27 and TRBJ2-5; 9 bases map to TRBD2. With V trimmed by 3 bases and J by 5 bases, 13 bases remained unmatched. CDR1 MNHEY and CDR2 SMNVEV come from the germline V gene (reference sequence). The CDR3 runs 17 residues. The CDR3 loop reads CASSFTHSGGRGETQYF. In DNA form, the CDR3 reads TGTGCCAGCAGTTTTACCCATAGCGGGGGCCGGGGGGAGACCCAGTACTTC.

The gene calls are TRBV28 and TRBJ1-2, with D perhaps TRBD1 (6 bases). Germline values: CDR1 MDHEN, CDR2 SYDVKM. The ends were cut back, 5 bases at V and 5 bases at J, with 18 bases in the middle. This CDR3 region has 15 residues. CDR3 protein: CASSPRRTVKYGYTF. In DNA form, the CDR3 reads TGTGCCAGCAGTCCAAGACGGACAGTAAAGTATGGCTACACCTTC.

The V and J genes are TRBV29-1 and TRBJ2-7; 10 bases match TRBD1. J lost 6 bases, V lost 3 bases, and 5 bases had no gene match. The CDR3 runs 13 residues. Looked up from germline, CDR1 is SQVTM and CDR2 is ANQGSEA. This chain's CDR3 is CSVERQGAGEQYF. The CDR3 DNA is TGCAGCGTTGAGAGACAGGGGGCGGGCGAGCAGTACTTC.

CDR3 region: CASSQEGQAQGTQYF. The CDR3 nucleotides read TGCGCCAGCAGCCAAGAAGGTCAAGCCCAGGGGACCCAGTACTTC. V usage is TRBV4-1 and J usage is TRBJ2-5, with a tentative D call TRBD1 (5 bases). From germline, CDR1 is MGHRA and CDR2 YSYEKL. CDR3 size: 15 residues. Trimming removed 0 bases at V and 7 bases at J, with 15 bases between.

The chain couples TRBV13 to TRBJ2-5, with 8 bases that match TRBD2. V lost 5 bases, J lost 4 bases, and 6 bases stayed unmatched. CDR3 size: 14 residues. The V gene's germline CDR1 is PRHDT and CDR2 FYEKMQ (reference sequence). The CDR3 is CASSRSGGGETQYF. The CDR3 coding sequence is TGTGCCAGCAGCCGCTCCGGGGGGGGAGAGACCCAGTACTTC.

The chain carries TRBV6-5 and TRBJ2-1, with TRBD1 as a possible D gene (6 bases). Germline CDR1 MNHEY, CDR2 SVGAGI. The CDR3 is 13 amino acids. V was clipped by 9 bases and J by 1 base, with 10 bases between them. CDR3: CASRTASYNEQFF. DNA of the CDR3: TGTGCCAGTCGGACAGCTTCCTACAATGAGCAGTTCTTC.

The V call is TRBV21-1, the J call TRBJ2-7; the table names TRBD1, a call not compared with the DNA. TRBV21-1 represents a pseudogene. The CDR3 is 11 residues long. The CDR3 region is CASSKKERGYF. CDR3 DNA: TGTGCCAGCAGCAAAAAGGAAAGGGGGTACTTC.

DNA for the CDR3: TGTGCCAGCAGTGAAGCGCTTCAGGGTCAGCCCCAGCATTTT. The encoded protein is CASSEALQGQPQHF. V usage is TRBV2 and J usage is TRBJ1-5; D is possibly TRBD1 (5 bases). Per the germline V gene, CDR1 is SNHLY and CDR2 is FYNNEI. The CDR3 extends over 14 amino acids. The V end lost 0 bases, the J end lost 6 bases, and 9 bases lay between the germline ends.

The J gene is TRBJ1-2, the V gene TRBV19, with 8 positions matching TRBD1. The CDR3 has 15 residues. V lost 4 bases and J lost 7; bases outside the gene matches: 11. Germline V gives CDR1 LNHDA, CDR2 SQIVND (reference sequence). The CDR3 coding sequence is TGTGCCAGTAGTACTCCAGGGGGCCAGCCCTTTGGCTACACCTTC. Protein product: CASSTPGGQPFGYTF.

In its sample, this clone was seen once. CDR3 region: CASSESSGRNEQFF. CDR3 nucleotide sequence: TGCGCCAGCAGTGAGTCGTCAGGGCGGAATGAGCAGTTCTTC. The chain uses TRBV10-2 and TRBJ2-1; maybe TRBD1 (5 bases). Germline-derived CDR1 and CDR2 are WSHSY and SAAADI. The CDR3 contains 14 residues. Deletions cut 0 bases from V and 7 bases from J, with 10 bases between.

This clone has just a few counts. The chain combines TRBV10-3 with TRBJ1-4; weak D call: TRBD1 (6 bases). This CDR3 region has 15 residues. V gave up 10 bases and J gave up 5 bases, with 20 bases separating them. The germline V gene encodes CDR1 ENHRY and CDR2 SYGVKD. CDR3: CATLVQTGKNEKLFF. DNA for the CDR3: TGTGCCACGTTGGTGCAGACAGGTAAAAATGAAAAACTGTTTTTT.

Note on this clone: This same CDR3 is encoded by further DNA sequences in the sample. The V and J genes are TRBV2 and TRBJ2-2, with D tentatively TRBD1 (5 bases). The CDR3 runs 13 residues. V gave up 2 bases and J gave up 5 bases, with 6 bases separating them. The V gene's germline CDR1 is SNHLY and CDR2 FYNNEI. The CDR3: CASSEQGTGELFF. In nucleotides, the CDR3 is TGTGCCAGCAGTGAACAGGGAACCGGGGAGCTGTTTTTT.

This clone came up a few times. The chain links TRBV7-9 to TRBJ1-4; TRBD1 might be the D (6 bases). Per the germline V gene, CDR1 is SEHNR and CDR2 is FQNEAQ (reference sequence). This CDR3 is 15 amino acids long. Deletions cut 1 base from V and 3 bases from J, with 9 bases between. The CDR3 DNA reads as TGTGCCAGCAGCTTAGACGGGGGGCCTAATGAAAAACTGTTTTTT. Residues: CASSLDGGPNEKLFF.

This clone was recorded only once. This chain joins TRBV5-1 and TRBJ2-7; TRBD1 matches at 9 bases. CDR1 SGHRS and CDR2 YFSETQ come from the germline V gene. With V trimmed by 5 bases and J by 5 bases, 11 bases remained unmatched. The CDR3 length is 15 residues. The CDR3 coding sequence is TGCGCCAGCAGTTTTTGGGGACAGGGTGTCCACGAGCAGTACTTC. This encodes CASSFWGQGVHEQYF.

This clone was seen a handful of times. V and J are TRBV3-1 (or the pseudogene TRBV3-2) and TRBJ2-7; D gene uncertain. Trimming cost V 2 bases and J 0 bases, with 8 bases left between them. The CDR3 extends over 14 amino acids. Germline V gives CDR1 LGHDT, CDR2 YNNKEL (reference sequence). Here the CDR3 reads CASSQSRSSYEQYF. The CDR3 bases are TGTGCCAGCAGCCAAAGCAGGTCCTCCTACGAGCAGTACTTC.

The count of this clone is one. The CDR3 sequence is CAWSGGQSKGTQYF. The CDR3 DNA follows: TGTGCCTGGAGTGGGGGACAATCAAAAGGGACCCAGTACTTC. This rearrangement joins TRBV30 to TRBJ2-5, with D possibly TRBD1 on 6 matching bases. The CDR3 is 14 residues long. CDR1 GTSNPN and CDR2 SVGIG come from the germline V gene (reference sequence). The V end was cut by 1 base, the J end by 7 bases, with 16 bases between.

The chain combines TRBV28 with TRBJ2-7, with a possible D match to TRBD1 (6 bases). This CDR3 spans 13 amino acids. The V end lost 7 bases, the J end lost 4 bases, and 14 bases lay between the germline ends. Germline values: CDR1 MDHEN, CDR2 SYDVKM. CDR3 amino acids: CASKGHGPYEQYF. CDR3 bases: TGTGCCAGCAAGGGACACGGGCCATACGAGCAGTACTTC. Combining the CDR3 with reference TRBV28 and TRBJ2-7 gives the whole variable domain DVKVTQSSRYLVKRTGEKVFLECVQDMDHENMFWYRQDPGLGLRLIYFSYDVKMKEKGDIPEGYSVSREKKERFSLILESASTNQTSMYLCASKGHGPYEQYFGPGTRLTVT.

This clone was seen only a few times. The chain couples TRBV5-1 to TRBJ1-1; TRBD1 is a possible D gene (5 bases). V was clipped by 7 bases and J by 3 bases, with 16 bases between them. The CDR3 is 14 residues long. CDR1 and CDR2 from the germline V gene are SGHRS and YFSETQ. CDR3 nucleotides: TGCGCCAGCTCCTGGGGTCCGGGGGACACTGAAGCTTTCTTT. Amino acid sequence: CASSWGPGDTEAFF.

The V call is TRBV7-9, the J call TRBJ2-5, with D hard to call. V was shortened by 5 bases and J by 3 bases, with 13 bases between the two germline ends. The CDR3 is made up of 14 amino acids. Germline V gene data show CDR1 as SEHNR and CDR2 as FQNEAQ (reference sequence). This CDR3 reads CASSPDPYKETQYF. The CDR3 DNA is TGTGCCAGCAGCCCCGATCCTTACAAAGAGACCCAGTACTTC.

The rearrangement uses TRBV5-1 and TRBJ2-1; no clear D gene. This CDR3 spans 14 amino acids. Germline CDR1 SGHRS, CDR2 YFSETQ. The V and J ends lost 4 bases and 7 bases respectively, with 15 bases between them. The CDR3 DNA reads as TGCGCCAGCAGCGAACCGGGTACACGGAATGAGCAGTTCTTC. It translates to CASSEPGTRNEQFF.